This passage covers 18 T cell receptor beta chains from one sample sequenced in a study of blood T cell repertoires in COVID-19. The table came from immunoSEQ multiplex PCR; TCRdb's copy has only in-frame clones and leaves some out. Of hundreds of thousands of clones listed, about nine tenths were seen once; the top ten hold around 10%. Sequencing was carried out using PBMCs or T cells enriched from blood (not recorded which). The receptors shown here come from a woman aged 18-29 years who had recovered from COVID-19.

In this sample, this clone turned up once. V gene TRBV4-3 combines with J gene TRBJ1-6; D remains unclear. CDR3 length equals 14 residues. Germline V gene data show CDR1 as LGHNA and CDR2 as YSLEER. V was cut by 0 bases and J by 6 bases, with 6 bases left in between. The CDR3 bases are TGCGCCAGCAGCCAAGATCGGAGTAATTCACCCCTCCACTTT. It codes for CASSQDRSNSPLHF.

The chain employs TRBV5-8 and TRBJ2-2; D gene unclear. CDR3 length equals 14 residues. CDR1 and CDR2 from the germline V gene are SGHTS and YDEGEE. V lost 7 bases and J lost 7, with 17 bases in between. The DNA for the CDR3 is TGTGCCAGCCCTCCCATGCGGATCGGCGGGGAGCTGTTTTTT. This translates into CASPPMRIGGELFF.

The genes are TRBV28 and TRBJ2-7; 7 nucleotides align to TRBD2. Germline lookup yields CDR1 MDHEN and CDR2 SYDVKM. V dropped 5 bases and J dropped 4; count of bases not matched to a gene: 11. The CDR3 loop spans 15 amino acids. CDR3 DNA: TGTGCCAGCAGTCTCCCGGGGACGGGGGGTTACGAGCAGTACTTC. Translating gives CASSLPGTGGYEQYF.

The CDR3 spells CASSSPEAGLHYNEQFF. As DNA, the CDR3 is TGTGCCAGCAGTTCTCCGGAGGCGGGACTACACTACAATGAGCAGTTCTTC. The rearrangement uses TRBV27 and TRBJ2-1, with 7 bases identical to TRBD2. CDR1 and CDR2 from the germline V gene are MNHEY and SMNVEV (reference sequence). The CDR3 has 17 residues. After removal of 4 bases from V and 3 bases from J, the junction contained 12 bases not matched to a gene.

The CDR3 region is CASSLDRQYGYTF. In DNA, the CDR3 is TGCGCCAGCAGCTTGGACAGGCAATATGGCTACACCTTC. The chain uses TRBV5-1 and TRBJ1-2, with D possibly being TRBD1 (5 bases). V lost 0 bases and J lost 5, with 8 bases in between. Germline loops: CDR1 SGHRS, CDR2 YFSETQ. This CDR3 spans 13 amino acids. Full variable domain (outside the CDR3, taken from reference TRBV5-1 and TRBJ1-2): KAGVTQTPRYLIKTRGQQVTLSCSPISGHRSVSWYQQTPGQGLQFLFEYFSETQRNKGNFPGRFSGRQFSNSRSEMNVSTLELGDSALYLCASSLDRQYGYTFGSGTRLTVV.

This clone was found once. The V and J genes are TRBV9 and TRBJ1-1; 7 bases map to TRBD1. V was clipped by 4 bases and J by 4 bases; unmatched bases: 4. The CDR3 covers 13 residues. Germline V lookup: CDR1 SGDLS, CDR2 YYNGEE. Written as DNA, the CDR3 is TGTGCCAGCAGCAAAGAGGGGGCCACTGAAGCTTTCTTT. It yields the protein CASSKEGATEAFF.

This chain uses TRBV6-2 or TRBV6-3 with TRBJ2-6; 11 bases are shared with TRBD1. The V and J ends lost 2 bases and 1 base, in that order; junction bases with no gene match: 4. CDR1 and CDR2 (germline): MNHEY, SVGEGT. This CDR3 spans 18 amino acids. CDR3 region: CASSYPGQGASGANVLTF. CDR3 DNA: TGTGCCAGCAGTTACCCCGGACAGGGGGCATCTGGGGCCAACGTCCTGACTTTC.

The chain combines TRBV5-8 with TRBJ1-5; 8 nucleotides line up with TRBD1. The CDR3 spans 15 residues. After removal of 0 bases from V and 2 bases from J, the junction contained 1 base not matched to a gene. Germline-derived CDR1 and CDR2 are SGHTS and YDEGEE. CDR3 amino acids: CASSLVRGRNQPQHF. In DNA form, the CDR3 reads TGTGCCAGCAGCTTGGTCAGGGGGCGCAATCAGCCCCAGCATTTT.

This clone was detected only once. The chain joins TRBV10-3 to TRBJ1-1, with D unresolved. Deletions cut 7 bases from V and 4 bases from J, with 16 bases between. The V gene's germline CDR1 is ENHRY and CDR2 SYGVKD. The CDR3 length is 14 residues. CDR3 sequence reads: CAITEAAESTEAFF. As DNA, the CDR3 is TGTGCCATCACAGAGGCCGCGGAGAGCACTGAAGCTTTCTTT.

The chain recombines TRBV30 with TRBJ1-5; 9 bases line up with TRBD1. The junction had 2 bases not matched to a gene; V was cut back by 0 bases and J by 5 bases. This CDR3 is 14 amino acids long. The germline V gene has CDR1 GTSNPN and CDR2 SVGIG (reference sequence). This CDR3 is CAWSVGQGHQPQHF. The DNA of the CDR3 is TGTGCCTGGAGTGTGGGACAGGGTCATCAGCCCCAGCATTTT.

The J gene is TRBJ1-3, the V gene TRBV21-1; TRBD1 is the table's D call and was not checked against the DNA. TRBV21-1 is described as a pseudogene. The CDR3 has 17 amino acids. The CDR3 region is CASSKLQVQKSGNTIYF. The CDR3 nucleotides read TGTGCCAGCAGCAAACTTCAGGTTCAGAAGTCTGGAAACACCATATATTTT.

This rearrangement joins TRBV5-1 to TRBJ2-1; 13 nucleotides line up with TRBD2. CDR1 and CDR2 (germline): SGHRS, YFSETQ. Losses at the gene ends were 4 bases for V and 12 bases for J; bases not matched to a gene: 16. The CDR3 spans 17 residues. The CDR3 sequence is CASSTGLAGVQLDGQFF. The CDR3 DNA reads as TGCGCCAGCAGCACCGGACTAGCGGGGGTCCAACTCGACGGGCAGTTCTTC. Drawing the rest from reference TRBV5-1 and TRBJ2-1, the complete variable domain is KAGVTQTPRYLIKTRGQQVTLSCSPISGHRSVSWYQQTPGQGLQFLFEYFSETQRNKGNFPGRFSGRQFSNSRSEMNVSTLELGDSALYLCASSTGLAGVQLDGQFFGPGTRLTVL.

The rearrangement joins TRBV7-9 to TRBJ2-5, with TRBD1 matching over 9 bases. The germline CDR1 and CDR2 sequences are SEHNR and FQNEAQ (reference sequence). Trimming at V came to 4 bases and at J to 0 bases, leaving 6 bases not matched to a gene. This CDR3 contains 16 residues. CDR3 residues: CASSYKTGGDQETQYF. The CDR3 bases are TGTGCCAGCAGCTACAAGACAGGGGGGGACCAAGAGACCCAGTACTTC. The variable domain in full, completed from reference TRBV7-9 and TRBJ2-5, reads DTGVSQNPRHKITKRGQNVTFRCDPISEHNRLYWYRQTLGQGPEFLTYFQNEAQLEKSRLLSDRFSAERPKGSFSTLEIQRTEQGDSAMYLCASSYKTGGDQETQYFGPGTRLLVL.

The rearrangement links TRBV28 to TRBJ2-7; the D is unclear. This CDR3 region has 13 residues. CDR1 and CDR2 (germline): MDHEN, SYDVKM. Between the trimmed V and J ends, which lost 5 bases and 3 bases, there was a span of 11 bases. The CDR3, as DNA: TGTGCCAGCAGTCTCCACCCCTACTACGAGCAGTACTTC. As protein: CASSLHPYYEQYF.

The gene calls are TRBV5-4 and TRBJ2-7; 8 nucleotides match TRBD1. The CDR3 has 14 amino acids. Trimming removed 3 bases from V and 3 bases from J; junction bases left unmatched: 5. Germline CDR1 is SGHNT and CDR2 is YYREEE (reference sequence). CDR3 sequence reads: CASSSHGQGYEQYF. CDR3 DNA sequence: TGTGCCAGCAGCTCGCATGGACAGGGCTACGAGCAGTACTTC.

The V gene is TRBV5-4, the J gene TRBJ1-1; 10 positions agree with TRBD1. Per germline, CDR1 SGHNT and CDR2 YYREEE (reference sequence). This CDR3 has 16 amino acids. The V segment lost 4 bases and the J segment 2 bases; nucleotides outside the gene matches: 8. The CDR3 reads CASSLGQGTLNTEAFF. Written as DNA, the CDR3 is TGTGCCAGCAGCCTGGGACAGGGGACCCTTAACACTGAAGCTTTCTTT. Full variable domain (rest looked up from reference TRBV5-4 and TRBJ1-1): ETGVTQSPTHLIKTRGQQVTLRCSSQSGHNTVSWYQQALGQGPQFIFQYYREEENGRGNFPPRFSGLQFPNYSSELNVNALELDDSALYLCASSLGQGTLNTEAFFGQGTRLTVV.

This sequence joins TRBV12-3 or TRBV12-4 and TRBJ2-7; D is unresolved. The V end was cut by 2 bases, the J end by 4 bases, with 9 bases between. The CDR3 covers 13 residues. The CDR3 DNA follows: TGTGCCAGCAGTTTACTCTACAGTTACGAGCAGTACTTC. It encodes CASSLLYSYEQYF.

This chain connects TRBV28 to TRBJ1-5; 12 bases agree with TRBD1. J lost 0 bases, V lost 6 bases, and 6 bases had no gene match. The germline V gene encodes CDR1 MDHEN and CDR2 SYDVKM. The CDR3 length is 17 residues. CDR3 DNA sequence: TGTGCCAGCAGAGGGACAGGGGGCTCCAATAGCAATCAGCCCCAGCATTTT. Translated: CASRGTGGSNSNQPQHF.